This TCR beta chain was found in a study of T cell responses to AZD1222 COVID-19 vaccine. General study findings and limits: The span of vaccine-associated CD4 TCRs extended across spike, with dominance at 160-218 and 743-854.

Profiling relied on immunoSEQ multiplex PCR, and the TCRdb table lists in-frame clones only, not all of them. The sample lists almost 70,000 clones; 80% were seen once. Germline V gene lookup returns CDR1 MNHEY and CDR2 SMNVEV (reference sequence). The V and J ends lost 2 bases and 4 bases respectively, with 7 bases between them. This CDR3 region has 13 residues. Concerning this clone: Its antigen is not identified.

This receptor was taken from an adult who received the AZD1222 COVID-19 vaccine. The source was peripheral blood, collected 28 days after the second AZD1222 dose. V usage is TRBV27 and J usage is TRBJ2-3; D not resolved. As DNA, the CDR3 is TGTGCCAGCAGTTTAAGTAGAGCAGATACGCAGTATTTT. Protein: CASSLSRADTQYF.